The source of this TCR beta chain is a study of blood T cell repertoires in COVID-19. Study details: COVID-19 samples collected from the United States, Italy and Spain covered acute and convalescent phases. PBMCs, B-cell-depleted T cells, or T cells provided the cDNA or gDNA that made up the material.

Assay used: immunoSEQ multiplex PCR; TCRdb lists only in-frame clones, some missing. This sample has about 220,000 clones, with less than 90% found just once. V was clipped by 2 bases and J by 0 bases; unmatched bases: 2. The CDR3 length is 15 residues. Germline CDR1 reads LGHNA; CDR2 reads YSLEER. The cohort comprised adults aged 18 to 89 years residing in approximately 22 US areas. This sequence was found in a young woman who had recovered from COVID-19. The chain carries TRBV4-3 and TRBJ1-2, with TRBD1 matching over 8 bases. Sequencing was performed on PBMCs or T cells enriched from blood (not recorded which). The CDR3 protein is CASSQQDRANYGYTF. The DNA for the CDR3 is TGCGCCAGCAGCCAACAGGACAGGGCTAACTATGGCTACACCTTC.